These 22 T cell receptor beta chains originate from one sample sequenced in a study of response to subunit inactivated influenza vaccine. TCRdb re-called the RT-PCR reads through MiXCR, storing one row per CDR3 protein. Of some 570,000 distinct CDR3 sequences listed, around 10% are singletons. The same data also contributed to another study, on T cells expressing NK-cell markers. That study adds: A 5'RACE template switching approach incorporating UMIs was used to make TCR beta cDNA.

Here the sequenced sample was PBMCs from blood, taken on the day of vaccination. The receptors were gathered from a man aged 45 to 65 who received an inactivated influenza vaccine.

The chain links TRBV10-3 to TRBJ2-3; 9 bases map to TRBD1. Germline V CDR1 and CDR2: ENHRY, SYGVKD. The CDR3 sequence is 14 residues long. After removal of 5 bases from V and 5 bases from J, the junction contained 5 bases not matched to a gene. The CDR3 reads CAISPGQGRDTQYF. CDR3 DNA: TGTGCCATCAGTCCGGGACAGGGTAGAGATACGCAGTATTTT.

This clonotype was recorded many times. The rearrangement uses TRBV20-1 and TRBJ2-1, with TRBD2 identical over 12 bases. CDR1 DFQATT and CDR2 SNEGSKA come from the germline V gene (reference sequence). This CDR3 contains 13 residues. V shed 5 bases, J shed 5 bases, and the junction held 1 base outside the gene matches. CDR3 DNA: TGCAGTGCTTCTAGCGGGAGGGACAATGAGCAGTTCTTC. It translates to CSASSGRDNEQFF.

This clonotype was recorded a few times. This chain uses TRBV6-1 with TRBJ2-7; D is unresolved. The CDR3 has 15 amino acids. Germline V lookup: CDR1 MNHNS, CDR2 SASEGT. Trimming cost V 1 base and J 8 bases, with 18 bases left between them. DNA for the CDR3: TGTGCCAGCAGTGAAGGAAAGGCCGGGTGGCTCAAGCAGTACTTC. This encodes CASSEGKAGWLKQYF.

With regard to this clonotype: One end of the junction varies from germline; a read error may be responsible. This sequence joins TRBV5-1 and TRBJ2-7, with 9 bases that match TRBD1. The CDR3 contains 13 residues. Germline CDR1 SGHRS, CDR2 YFSETQ. CDR3 in amino acids: CASSYSSGQGADF. For the CDR3, the DNA is TGCGCCAGCAGCTACTCCTCGGGACAGGGTGCGGACTTC.

A few counts support this clonotype. V usage is TRBV10-3 and J usage is TRBJ2-7; 13 bases are shared with TRBD2. Germline V gene lookup returns CDR1 ENHRY and CDR2 SYGVKD. V was pared by 0 bases and J by 6 bases, with 5 bases of the junction left unmatched. The CDR3 has 16 residues. The CDR3 DNA sequence: TGTGCCATCAGTGAGTCGGGGACTAGCGGGATAGGCGAGCAGTACTTC. It yields the protein CAISESGTSGIGEQYF.

This clonotype has more than one count but fewer than ten. The genes are TRBV3-1 and TRBJ1-5; weak D call: TRBD1 (5 bases). The CDR3 loop spans 15 amino acids. Trimming removed 6 bases from V and 0 bases from J, with 12 bases in between. Germline CDR1 reads LGHDT; CDR2 reads YNNKEL (reference sequence). The CDR3 region is CASRSGTDSNQPQHF. DNA of the CDR3: TGTGCCAGCAGAAGTGGGACGGATAGCAATCAGCCCCAGCATTTT.

This clonotype was seen a few times. This chain uses TRBV6-2 or TRBV6-3 with TRBJ2-5; D call uncertain. V was trimmed by 3 bases and J by 0 bases, leaving 8 bases between them. This CDR3 is 14 amino acids long. Germline CDR1 reads MNHEY; CDR2 reads SVGEGT. Written as DNA, the CDR3 is TGTGCCAGCAGTTATTCCTTGTACCAAGAGACCCAGTACTTC. Translating gives CASSYSLYQETQYF.

This clonotype has only a few counts. The V gene is TRBV19, the J gene TRBJ2-3; the D gene could be TRBD1 or TRBD2 (5 bases each). The germline CDR1 and CDR2 sequences are LNHDA and SQIVND (reference sequence). Trimming cost V 7 bases and J 0 bases, with 17 bases left between them. This CDR3 comprises 16 residues. The CDR3 spells CASTPPGPLSTDTQYF. CDR3 in DNA: TGTGCCAGTACCCCACCGGGACCACTCAGCACAGATACGCAGTATTTT.

This clonotype was counted ten times or more. This chain links TRBV12-3 or TRBV12-4 with TRBJ1-1, with no clear D. This CDR3 is 13 amino acids long. Trimming removed 3 bases at V and 1 base at J, with 6 bases between. In DNA form, the CDR3 reads TGTGCCAGCAGTTTCGGGGAGAACACTGAAGCTTTCTTT. It translates to CASSFGENTEAFF.

This clonotype was counted a few times. The J gene is TRBJ2-5, the V gene TRBV6-1, with 7 bases matching TRBD2. Looked up from germline, CDR1 is MNHNS and CDR2 is SASEGT. This CDR3 spans 15 amino acids. J gave up 4 bases and V 5 bases, and 10 bases lay outside the gene matches. CDR3 loop: CASSNSPGRGETQYF. DNA for the CDR3: TGTGCCAGCAGTAATTCTCCAGGGAGGGGAGAGACCCAGTACTTC.

This sequence joins TRBV10-3 and TRBJ1-6, with no clear D. V lost 10 bases and J 6 bases, leaving 13 bases between the germline ends. CDR1 and CDR2 from the germline V gene are ENHRY and SYGVKD. The CDR3 spans 13 residues. Written as DNA, the CDR3 is TGTGCCACCCTGGGCCAGACTAATTCACCCCTCCACTTT. Translated: CATLGQTNSPLHF.

This clonotype occurred a few times. The chain joins TRBV29-1 to TRBJ2-7; 10 nucleotides agree with TRBD1. J gave up 3 bases and V 7 bases, and 6 bases lay outside the gene matches. CDR3 length equals 13 residues. In germline, CDR1 is SQVTM, CDR2 ANQGSEA. Written as DNA, the CDR3 is TGCAGCGCTTCCGGGACAGGGGTCTACGAGCAGTACTTC. Translation: CSASGTGVYEQYF.

Ten or more counts support this clonotype. This chain connects TRBV27 to TRBJ2-1; TRBD2 aligns across 8 bases. The junction had 1 base not matched to a gene; V was cut back by 0 bases and J by 3 bases. Germline CDR1 and CDR2: MNHEY and SMNVEV (reference sequence). The CDR3 runs to 15 residues. CDR3 region: CASSLSAGGYNEQFF. For the CDR3, the DNA is TGTGCCAGCAGTTTATCTGCGGGGGGCTACAATGAGCAGTTCTTC.

This clonotype was seen a few times. The chain is built from TRBV20-1 and TRBJ1-5, with 7 bases identical to TRBD1. The CDR3 extends over 16 amino acids. V dropped 5 bases and J dropped 5; count of bases not matched to a gene: 15. Looked up from germline, CDR1 is DFQATT and CDR2 is SNEGSKA (reference sequence). The CDR3 loop reads CSALPGGHLLYQPQHF. CDR3 coding DNA: TGCAGTGCTCTCCCAGGGGGACACCTCTTGTATCAGCCCCAGCATTTT.

Only a few counts were recorded for this clonotype. The chain recombines TRBV20-1 with TRBJ2-1, with D unclear. The germline V and J ends were trimmed by 0 bases and 12 bases, with 12 bases remaining between them. This CDR3 contains 12 residues. Germline assignment: CDR1 DFQATT and CDR2 SNEGSKA (reference sequence). The DNA for the CDR3 is TGCAGTGCTAGAGATGGTATAGCAGGGCAGTTCTTC. Translated: CSARDGIAGQFF.

The V gene is TRBV20-1, the J gene TRBJ1-4; no clear D gene. V was clipped by 6 bases and J by 0 bases, with 8 bases between them. Per the germline V gene, CDR1 is DFQATT and CDR2 is SNEGSKA (reference sequence). The CDR3 is 13 residues long. The CDR3 reads CSAGRATNEKLFF. DNA of the CDR3: TGCAGTGCGGGAAGGGCAACTAATGAAAAACTGTTTTTT.

This clonotype turned up a few times. The chain has TRBV5-5 and TRBJ1-2, with 12 positions matching TRBD1. CDR1 is SGHKS and CDR2 is YYEKEE in the germline V gene (reference sequence). This CDR3 is built from 15 residues. The V and J ends lost 2 bases and 8 bases, in that order; junction bases with no gene match: 7. The CDR3 loop reads CASSLEGQGAWGYTF. Here the CDR3 DNA reads TGTGCCAGCAGCTTAGAGGGACAGGGGGCCTGGGGCTACACCTTC.

The chain employs TRBV29-1 and TRBJ2-5; the D is unclear. Looked up from germline, CDR1 is SQVTM and CDR2 is ANQGSEA. V lost 7 bases and J lost 5, with 11 bases in between. CDR3 length equals 11 residues. The CDR3 sequence is CSAYSWETQYF. The CDR3 DNA reads TGCAGCGCCTACAGCTGGGAGACCCAGTACTTC.

The rearrangement uses TRBV5-1 and TRBJ2-1, with TRBD2 identical over 10 bases. V shed 1 base, J shed 5 bases, and the junction held 6 bases outside the gene matches. The CDR3 is 16 amino acids. Germline lookup yields CDR1 SGHRS and CDR2 YFSETQ. CDR3: CASSLLLAGADNEQFF. The CDR3 DNA is TGCGCCAGCAGCTTGCTCCTAGCGGGGGCTGACAATGAGCAGTTCTTC.

This chain joins TRBV10-3 and TRBJ2-6; 9 bases map to TRBD1. V was clipped by 6 bases and J by 1 base; unmatched bases: 4. There are 16 residues in the CDR3. Germline V gene sequence: CDR1 ENHRY, CDR2 SYGVKD. CDR3 loop: CAISATGGSGANVLTF. The CDR3 DNA follows: TGTGCCATCAGCGCGACAGGGGGGTCTGGGGCCAACGTCCTGACTTTC.

The CDR3 sequence is CASSLEGNGHNEQFF. The DNA for the CDR3 is TGTGCCAGCAGCTTAGAAGGGAACGGACACAATGAGCAGTTCTTC. The chain combines TRBV11-2 with TRBJ2-1, with D unresolved. The germline V gene has CDR1 SGHAT and CDR2 FQNNGV. V was trimmed by 0 bases and J by 5 bases, leaving 11 bases between them. CDR3 length: 15 residues.

The chain combines TRBV13 with TRBJ1-2, with TRBD1 identical over 7 bases. The V segment lost 5 bases and the J segment 5 bases; nucleotides outside the gene matches: 11. From germline, CDR1 is PRHDT and CDR2 FYEKMQ (reference sequence). CDR3 length: 15 amino acids. CDR3 sequence: CASSPYSDRKYGYTF. The CDR3 DNA reads as TGTGCCAGCAGCCCATACTCGGACAGGAAGTATGGCTACACCTTC. Full variable domain (rest looked up from reference TRBV13 and TRBJ1-2): AAGVIQSPRHLIKEKRETATLKCYPIPRHDTVYWYQQGPGQDPQFLISFYEKMQSDKGSIPDRFSAQQFSDYHSELNMSSLELGDSALYFCASSPYSDRKYGYTFGSGTRLTVV.